Below, 5 T cell receptor beta chains from the same sample are listed, as sequenced in a study of beta chain features in type 1 diabetes. Sequenced material consisted of expressed TCRB transcripts (all of the isolated RNA was reverse transcribed). Libraries were prepared by immunoSEQ multiplex PCR; TCRdb keeps only in-frame clonotypes and omits some of them. The top ten clones hold around 0.07% of a sample with about 110,000 clones, 40% of them seen once. The sequencing input was stem cell memory CD4+ T cells from blood. The source of these receptors is a woman aged 18-29 years in good health.

The V call is TRBV15, the J call TRBJ2-1; 10 nucleotides agree with TRBD1. Germline-derived CDR1 and CDR2 are LNHNV and YYDKDF (reference sequence). CDR3 length: 14 residues. The V gene end was trimmed by 5 bases and the J gene end by 4 bases; junction bases not matched to a gene: 2. The chain's CDR3 is CATSRDRGYNEQFF. The CDR3 DNA is TGTGCCACCAGCCGGGACAGGGGTTACAATGAGCAGTTCTTC.

The chain links TRBV7-8 to TRBJ2-1, with TRBD2 matching over 8 bases. CDR3 length equals 16 residues. V lost 4 bases to trimming and J lost 1 base; unmatched junction nucleotides: 6. Germline V CDR1 and CDR2: SGHVS, FQNEAQ. The CDR3 sequence: CASSSMIAGSYNEQFF. CDR3 DNA sequence: TGTGCCAGCAGCTCGATGATAGCGGGGTCCTACAATGAGCAGTTCTTC.

The rearrangement links TRBV4-2 to TRBJ2-7, with D possibly being TRBD1 (6 bases). CDR1 is LGHNA and CDR2 is YNFKEQ in the germline V gene. Trimming removed 1 base from V and 2 bases from J, with 9 bases in between. The CDR3 consists of 14 residues. CDR3 DNA sequence: TGTGCCAGCAGCCAAGGGACAGAAGCCTACGAGCAGTACTTC. Protein: CASSQGTEAYEQYF.

The rearrangement joins TRBV5-4 to TRBJ2-6, with D unresolved. The length of the CDR3 is 16 residues. Between the trimmed V and J ends, which lost 7 bases and 0 bases, there was a span of 14 bases. Germline V lookup: CDR1 SGHNT, CDR2 YYREEE (reference sequence). The CDR3 region has the DNA TGTGCCAGCGGCGGCACTTACCTCTCTGGGGCCAACGTCCTGACTTTC. It is translated as CASGGTYLSGANVLTF.

The chain uses TRBV28 and TRBJ1-5; 10 bases line up with TRBD1. V trimming: 4 bases; J trimming: 7 bases; junction bases outside the gene matches: 10. Per germline, CDR1 MDHEN and CDR2 SYDVKM. The CDR3 spans 16 residues. CDR3 residues: CASSWTGTGVRQPQHF. In DNA form, the CDR3 reads TGTGCCAGCAGTTGGACCGGGACAGGGGTGAGGCAGCCCCAGCATTTT.